This T cell receptor (beta chain) was identified in a study of graft-versus-host responses after intestinal transplantation. Study-wide findings and caveats: Recipient marrow harbored GvH clones, some of which surfaced first in ileum or blood.

A remark on this clone: Its antigen remains unknown. At the DNA level, this CDR3 is encoded by other sequences in the same sample as well.

The CDR3 is 18 amino acids. V shed 0 bases, J shed 6 bases, and the junction held 9 bases outside the gene matches. The germline gives CDR1 SGDLS, CDR2 YYNGEE. Profiling relied on immunoSEQ multiplex PCR, and the TCRdb table lists in-frame clones only, not all of them. Altogether about 100,000 clones are present, roughly nine tenths being singletons, with the ten largest covering about 0.95%. The V gene is TRBV9, the J gene TRBJ1-6, with 10 bases that match TRBD1. The material sequenced was unstimulated CD4+ T cells sorted from spleen or lymph node cells, taken before transplant. The clonotype originates from a human donor who was the organ donor for an intestinal transplant. The CDR3 region has the DNA TGTGCCAGCAGCGTAGCCGACCATAGACAGGGGGCTAATTCACCCCTCCACTTT. As protein: CASSVADHRQGANSPLHF.